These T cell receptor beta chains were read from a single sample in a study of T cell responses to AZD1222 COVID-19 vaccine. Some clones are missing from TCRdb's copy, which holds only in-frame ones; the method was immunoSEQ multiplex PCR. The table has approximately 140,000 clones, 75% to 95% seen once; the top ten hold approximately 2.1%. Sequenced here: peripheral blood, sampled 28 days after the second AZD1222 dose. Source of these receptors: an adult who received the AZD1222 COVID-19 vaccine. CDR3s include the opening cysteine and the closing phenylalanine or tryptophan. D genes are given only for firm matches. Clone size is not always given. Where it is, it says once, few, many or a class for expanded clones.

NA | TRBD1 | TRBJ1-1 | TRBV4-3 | TGCGCCAGCAGCCAAGATGTGGACAGGGCGGCTTTCTTT | CASSQDVDRAAFF
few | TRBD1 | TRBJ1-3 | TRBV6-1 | TGTGCCAGCAGTGAGGGACAGACTAACACCATATATTTT | CASSEGQTNTIYF
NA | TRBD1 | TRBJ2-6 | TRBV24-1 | TGTGCCACCAGTGACGGACAGGGGGTCTCTGGGGCCAACGTCCTGACTTTC | CATSDGQGVSGANVLTF
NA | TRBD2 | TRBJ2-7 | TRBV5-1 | TGCGCCAGCAGCTTGGAAGCGGGGGGAAACTCCTACGAGCAGTACTTC | CASSLEAGGNSYEQYF
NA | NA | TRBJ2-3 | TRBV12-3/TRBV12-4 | TGTGCCAGCGGTCCCTTAGGAAATACGCAGTATTTT | CASGPLGNTQYF
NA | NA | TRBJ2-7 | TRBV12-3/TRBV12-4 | TGTGCCAGCAGTTTAGGCGGGATCTACGAGCAGTACTTC | CASSLGGIYEQYF
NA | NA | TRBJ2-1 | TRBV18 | TGTGCCAGCTCACCAGCTGTTCTTCATGAGCAGTTCTTC | CASSPAVLHEQFF
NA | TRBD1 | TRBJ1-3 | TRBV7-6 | TGTGCCAGCAGCTTACGGACAGGAGAGGCCGGAAACACCATATATTTT | CASSLRTGEAGNTIYF
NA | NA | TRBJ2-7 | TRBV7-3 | TGTGCCAGCAGCTTAGATCAGGGCTCCGAGCAGTACTTC | CASSLDQGSEQYF
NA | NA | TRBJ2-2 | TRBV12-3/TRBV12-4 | TGTGCCAGCAGGGAGCCAACCGGGGAGCTGTTTTTT | CASREPTGELFF
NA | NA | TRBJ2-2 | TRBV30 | TGTGCCTGGAGTCGGGCCCACACCGGGGAGCTGTTTTTT | CAWSRAHTGELFF
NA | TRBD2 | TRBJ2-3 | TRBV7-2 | TGTGCCAGCAGCTCGAGGACTAGCGGCACAGATACGCAGTATTTT | CASSSRTSGTDTQYF
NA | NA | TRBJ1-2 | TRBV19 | TGTGCCAGTAGTATAGGAGGGAACTATGGCTACACCTTC | CASSIGGNYGYTF
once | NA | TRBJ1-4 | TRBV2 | TGTGCCAGCAGGGAACAGGCCAGAGAGGGAAAACTGTTTTTT | CASREQAREGKLFF
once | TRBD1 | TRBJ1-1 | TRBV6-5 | TGTGCCAGCAACGGACAGGGGGCGGGGAACACTGAAGCTTTCTTT | CASNGQGAGNTEAFF
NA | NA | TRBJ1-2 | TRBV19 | TGTGCCAGTAGTACCGACCGGACGGAAAACTATGGCTACACCTTC | CASSTDRTENYGYTF
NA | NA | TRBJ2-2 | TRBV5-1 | TGCGCCAGCAGCTTGGTAGGAGGACATAACACCGGGGAGCTGTTTTTT | CASSLVGGHNTGELFF
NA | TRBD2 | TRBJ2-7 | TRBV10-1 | TGCGCCAGCAGTGAGGGTCTTGGCGGGGGGTACGAGCAGTACTTC | CASSEGLGGGYEQYF
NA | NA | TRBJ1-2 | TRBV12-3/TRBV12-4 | TGTGCCGTCCCCTGGGGGGGAGGCTACACCTTC | CAVPWGGGYTF
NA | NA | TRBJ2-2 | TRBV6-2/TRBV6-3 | TGTGCCAGCAGCCGAACTAGAACGGACACCGGGGAGCTGTTTTTT | CASSRTRTDTGELFF